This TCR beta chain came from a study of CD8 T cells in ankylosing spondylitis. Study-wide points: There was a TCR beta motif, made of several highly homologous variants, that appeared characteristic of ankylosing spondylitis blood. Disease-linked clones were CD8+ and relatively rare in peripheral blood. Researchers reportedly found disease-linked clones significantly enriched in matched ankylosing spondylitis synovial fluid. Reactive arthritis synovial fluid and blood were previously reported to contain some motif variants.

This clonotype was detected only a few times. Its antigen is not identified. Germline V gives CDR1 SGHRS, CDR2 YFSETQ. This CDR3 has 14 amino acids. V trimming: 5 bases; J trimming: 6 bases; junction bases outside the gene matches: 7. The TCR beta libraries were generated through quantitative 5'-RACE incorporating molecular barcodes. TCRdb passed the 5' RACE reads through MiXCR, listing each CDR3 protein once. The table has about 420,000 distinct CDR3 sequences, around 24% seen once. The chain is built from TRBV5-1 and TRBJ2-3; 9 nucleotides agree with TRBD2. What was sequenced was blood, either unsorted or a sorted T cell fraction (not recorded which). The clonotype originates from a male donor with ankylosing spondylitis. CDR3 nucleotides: TGCGCCAGCAGTTTAGCGGGGGCCGAGGATACGCAGTATTTT. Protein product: CASSLAGAEDTQYF.